The 17 T cell receptor beta chains below were found in one sample sequenced in a study of T cell responses to AZD1222 COVID-19 vaccine. Sequenced by immunoSEQ multiplex PCR; TCRdb stores in-frame clones only, minus some. The sample yields some 120,000 clones, approximately 90% seen once. The sequenced sample was peripheral blood, obtained on day 0 of AZD1222 vaccination. These TCRs come from an adult in good health.

The chain combines TRBV1 with TRBJ2-7; the D call in the table, TRBD2, was not verified against the DNA. TRBV1 is recorded as a pseudogene. The CDR3 contains 17 residues. CDR3 sequence reads: CTSSQAEQREPSYEQYF. Written as DNA, the CDR3 is TGCACCAGCAGCCAAGCGGAACAGCGGGAGCCCTCCTACGAGCAGTACTTC.

The V gene is TRBV2, the J gene TRBJ2-7; 9 bases align to TRBD2. This CDR3 contains 13 residues. Germline-derived CDR1 and CDR2 are SNHLY and FYNNEI. The CDR3 nucleotides are TGTGCTGCGGGCCAGCGGGAGGAGGGCGAGCAGTACTTC. It is translated as CAAGQREEGEQYF.

This clone has a handful of counts. This rearrangement joins TRBV3-1 (or the pseudogene TRBV3-2) to TRBJ1-2; D call uncertain. Germline V gives CDR1 LGHDT, CDR2 YNNKEL (reference sequence). This CDR3 is 11 amino acids long. V lost 3 bases and J lost 8, with 7 bases in between. The CDR3 DNA follows: TGTGCCAGCAGCCATCTATCGGGCTACACCTTC. Translated: CASSHLSGYTF.

This rearrangement joins TRBV19 to TRBJ1-3, with D hard to call. V was shortened by 3 bases and J by 3 bases, with 12 bases between the two germline ends. The V gene's germline CDR1 is LNHDA and CDR2 SQIVND (reference sequence). CDR3 length: 15 residues. The CDR3 DNA follows: TGTGCCAGTAGTATCTCAGCGGGAATTGGAAACACCATATATTTT. It codes for CASSISAGIGNTIYF.

V and J are TRBV15 and TRBJ2-7; maybe TRBD2 (7 bases). The length of the CDR3 is 14 residues. V was trimmed by 2 bases and J by 6 bases, leaving 14 bases between them. Germline CDR1 LNHNV, CDR2 YYDKDF (reference sequence). As DNA, the CDR3 is TGTGCCACCAGCAGAAAGCGGGAAGGGGGCGAGCAGTACTTC. Translating it yields CATSRKREGGEQYF.

V usage is TRBV28 and J usage is TRBJ2-7; TRBD1 matches at 8 bases. The CDR3 extends over 15 amino acids. Looked up from germline, CDR1 is MDHEN and CDR2 is SYDVKM. The J segment lost 6 bases and the V segment lost 6 bases, leaving 13 bases of the junction unmatched. CDR3 loop: CASSLPVGQGSEQYF. CDR3 nucleotide sequence: TGTGCCAGCAGCCTACCCGTTGGACAGGGATCCGAGCAGTACTTC. Full variable domain (remainder filled in from reference TRBV28 and TRBJ2-7): DVKVTQSSRYLVKRTGEKVFLECVQDMDHENMFWYRQDPGLGLRLIYFSYDVKMKEKGDIPEGYSVSREKKERFSLILESASTNQTSMYLCASSLPVGQGSEQYFGPGTRLTVT.

The chain couples TRBV18 to TRBJ1-6, with D uncertain. This CDR3 is built from 13 residues. Germline-derived CDR1 and CDR2 are KGHSH and LQKENI. Trimming removed 2 bases from V and 8 bases from J, with 7 bases in between. The CDR3 DNA sequence: TGTGCCAGCTCACCAGGGATTGATTCACCCCTCCACTTT. This codes for CASSPGIDSPLHF.

The chain couples TRBV2 to TRBJ2-3, with 10 bases that match TRBD1. The junction had 5 bases not matched to a gene; V was cut back by 5 bases and J by 3 bases. From germline, CDR1 is SNHLY and CDR2 FYNNEI. The CDR3 totals 15 residues. The CDR3, as DNA: TGTGCCAGCAGTACCGGGGACAGGGGAACAGATACGCAGTATTTT. Its translation: CASSTGDRGTDTQYF.

The V gene is TRBV10-3, the J gene TRBJ2-1; the match to TRBD2 covers 10 bases. Germline assignment: CDR1 ENHRY and CDR2 SYGVKD. This CDR3 is 15 amino acids long. Germline trimming cut 3 bases from V and 9 bases from J; bases unmatched to any gene: 8. The chain's CDR3 is CAISEAGGPRSEQFF. The CDR3 region has the DNA TGTGCCATCAGTGAAGCGGGAGGGCCTCGGAGTGAGCAGTTCTTC.

The V call is TRBV11-1, the J call TRBJ1-6; no reliable D call. CDR3 length: 14 residues. V was clipped by 6 bases and J by 7 bases, with 13 bases between them. Germline V gene data show CDR1 as SGHAT and CDR2 as FQDESV (reference sequence). This chain's CDR3 is CASSQRAGNSPLHF. CDR3 nucleotide sequence: TGTGCCAGCAGTCAGAGGGCTGGCAATTCACCCCTCCACTTT.

CDR3 DNA sequence: TGTGCCAGTAGTATAAACACAGATCCTAATCAGCCCCAGCATTTT. It codes for CASSINTDPNQPQHF. The rearrangement uses TRBV19 and TRBJ1-5, with D hard to call. The CDR3 loop spans 15 amino acids. Germline V gene sequence: CDR1 LNHDA, CDR2 SQIVND (reference sequence). V dropped 2 bases and J dropped 4 bases, with 12 bases sitting between them.

The chain carries TRBV2 and TRBJ2-1; a weak D match, TRBD1 (5 bases). The germline V and J ends were trimmed by 4 bases and 9 bases, with 16 bases remaining between them. CDR1 SNHLY and CDR2 FYNNEI come from the germline V gene. The CDR3 is 14 residues long. CDR3 region: CASSGEGVGVEQFF. In nucleotides, the CDR3 is TGTGCCAGCAGTGGGGAAGGGGTGGGCGTTGAGCAGTTCTTC.

The count of this clone is one. The gene calls are TRBV6-1 and TRBJ2-7; maybe TRBD2 (5 bases). CDR1 MNHNS and CDR2 SASEGT come from the germline V gene. The V gene lost 4 bases and the J gene lost 0 bases, with 16 bases spanning the gap. This CDR3 has 16 amino acids. The CDR3 here is CASSGGRLTSSYEQYF. As DNA, the CDR3 is TGTGCCAGCAGTGGGGGTAGGTTAACTAGCTCCTACGAGCAGTACTTC.

This chain connects TRBV29-1 to TRBJ2-1; the D gene is possibly TRBD1 (5 bases). The CDR3 is made up of 15 amino acids. Per germline, CDR1 SQVTM and CDR2 ANQGSEA. Trimming took off 0 bases at V and 2 bases at J, with 11 bases between the two ends. CDR3 region: CSVEDQIGAYNEQFF. The CDR3 nucleotides are TGCAGCGTTGAAGATCAGATAGGGGCCTACAATGAGCAGTTCTTC.

V and J are TRBV3-1 (or the pseudogene TRBV3-2) and TRBJ2-7; 10 bases agree with TRBD2. V trimming: 1 base; J trimming: 4 bases; junction bases outside the gene matches: 4. This CDR3 comprises 15 residues. Germline V gives CDR1 LGHDT, CDR2 YNNKEL (reference sequence). For the CDR3, the DNA is TGTGCCAGCAGCCAAGGAACTAGCGGGATGTACGAGCAGTACTTC. Its translation is CASSQGTSGMYEQYF.

The rearrangement joins TRBV29-1 to TRBJ1-3; the D gene is possibly TRBD1 (6 bases). The germline V gene has CDR1 SQVTM and CDR2 ANQGSEA. Trimming removed 6 bases at V and 3 bases at J, with 9 bases between. The length of the CDR3 is 12 residues. CDR3 amino acids: CSVVTGGNTIYF. CDR3 DNA: TGCAGCGTAGTGACAGGTGGAAACACCATATATTTT.

The V gene is TRBV6-6, the J gene TRBJ1-1; a possible D gene is TRBD1 (5 bases). The CDR3 has 15 amino acids. Germline V CDR1 and CDR2: MNHNY, SVGAGI (reference sequence). V was shortened by 0 bases and J by 4 bases, with 12 bases between the two germline ends. The CDR3: CASSYSGATGTEAFF. The CDR3 region has the DNA TGTGCCAGCAGTTACTCAGGGGCGACGGGCACTGAAGCTTTCTTT.